The 18 T cell receptor beta chains below all came from one sample that was sequenced in a study of a mutant IDH1 vaccine in newly diagnosed glioma. These TCRs are of unknown antigen specificity. Time point denoted: week 11, during vaccination. Each dose delivered 300 ug of mutant IDH1 20-mer peptide subcutaneously with imiquimod. Method: immunoSEQ multiplex PCR; TCRdb's copy keeps in-frame clones and lacks some. Of around 25,000 clones listed, roughly 72% are singletons. Sequenced material: peripheral blood mononuclear cells (PBMCs), taken from a glioma patient whose treatment included an IDH1 peptide vaccine. The receptor set was obtained from a man younger than 35 with glioma. Some clones in this sample may be carry-over from other donors' samples.

The chain uses TRBV6-4 and TRBJ2-5; 11 bases align to TRBD1. Germline V gene sequence: CDR1 MRHNA, CDR2 SNTAGT. Losses at the gene ends were 0 bases for V and 4 bases for J; bases not matched to a gene: 7. The CDR3 covers 17 residues. CDR3 loop: CASSDSRGQGGRETQYF. DNA for the CDR3: TGTGCCAGCAGTGACTCTCGGGGACAGGGGGGGCGAGAGACCCAGTACTTC.

The chain joins TRBV5-1 to TRBJ2-7; 14 nucleotides agree with TRBD2. The CDR3 length is 18 residues. Germline values: CDR1 SGHRS, CDR2 YFSETQ. Losses at the gene ends were 0 bases for V and 4 bases for J; bases not matched to a gene: 9. The CDR3: CASSLGLAGGFTIYEQYF. For the CDR3, the DNA is TGCGCCAGCAGCTTGGGACTAGCGGGAGGGTTCACGATTTACGAGCAGTACTTC.

The V gene is TRBV30, the J gene TRBJ1-5, with D perhaps TRBD1 (5 bases). V lost 0 bases, J lost 7 bases, and 16 bases lay in between. Germline V lookup: CDR1 GTSNPN, CDR2 SVGIG (reference sequence). The CDR3 extends over 15 amino acids. The CDR3 region has the DNA TGTGCCTGGAGTGTAGGACATGGGGGAGAACAGCCCCAGCATTTT. This gives the protein CAWSVGHGGEQPQHF.

The V call is TRBV4-1, the J call TRBJ1-2; no definite D call. Per germline, CDR1 MGHRA and CDR2 YSYEKL. The CDR3 length is 14 residues. Between the trimmed V and J ends, which lost 0 bases and 13 bases, there was a span of 18 bases. The CDR3 is CASSQDTGFAIATF. The CDR3 DNA is TGCGCCAGCAGCCAAGATACGGGGTTTGCTATCGCCACCTTC.

The gene calls are TRBV7-8 and TRBJ2-7; tentative D call: TRBD1 (6 bases). V gave up 5 bases and J gave up 0 bases, with 11 bases separating them. CDR1 is SGHVS, CDR2 FQNEAQ, per germline. The CDR3 loop spans 14 amino acids. CDR3 loop: CASSPWDISYEQYF. CDR3 DNA sequence: TGTGCCAGCAGCCCATGGGACATCTCCTACGAGCAGTACTTC. The variable domain in full, completed from reference TRBV7-8 and TRBJ2-7, reads GAGVSQSPRYKVAKRGQDVALRCDPISGHVSLFWYQQALGQGPEFLTYFQNEAQLDKSGLPSDRFFAERPEGSVSTLKIQRTQQEDSAVYLCASSPWDISYEQYFGPGTRLTVT.

The chain couples TRBV30 to TRBJ2-2; D gene uncertain. The length of the CDR3 is 12 residues. Trimming removed 4 bases at V and 5 bases at J, with 8 bases between. Germline V CDR1 and CDR2: GTSNPN, SVGIG (reference sequence). CDR3 amino acids: CAWTLGTGELFF. Written as DNA, the CDR3 is TGTGCCTGGACGCTCGGGACCGGGGAGCTGTTTTTT.

This clone was detected a few times. The rearrangement uses TRBV7-9 and TRBJ1-5; D unclear. CDR3 length equals 12 residues. Trimming cost V 5 bases and J 4 bases, with 6 bases left between them. Per germline, CDR1 SEHNR and CDR2 FQNEAQ (reference sequence). The CDR3 is CASSPTNQPQHF. The CDR3 DNA sequence: TGTGCCAGCAGCCCGACAAATCAGCCCCAGCATTTT. The entire variable domain, with the rest obtained from reference TRBV7-9 and TRBJ1-5, is as follows: DTGVSQNPRHKITKRGQNVTFRCDPISEHNRLYWYRQTLGQGPEFLTYFQNEAQLEKSRLLSDRFSAERPKGSFSTLEIQRTEQGDSAMYLCASSPTNQPQHFGDGTRLSIL.

J is TRBJ1-1 and V is TRBV25-1; D uncertain. V shed 1 base and J shed 4 bases, with 4 bases lying between them. CDR1 is MGHDK, CDR2 SYGVNS, per germline. This CDR3 spans 12 amino acids. The CDR3 nucleotides read TGTGCCAGCAGTGAATGGGGCACTGAAGCTTTCTTT. This gives the protein CASSEWGTEAFF.

The V gene is TRBV19, the J gene TRBJ1-3; no clear D gene. The V gene lost 5 bases and the J gene lost 0 bases, with 11 bases spanning the gap. Germline lookup yields CDR1 LNHDA and CDR2 SQIVND (reference sequence). The length of the CDR3 is 15 residues. The CDR3 is CASSPVWSSGNTIYF. CDR3 in DNA: TGTGCCAGTAGTCCAGTTTGGAGCTCTGGAAACACCATATATTTT.

This clone occurred once. J is TRBJ1-2 and V is TRBV5-8, with a tentative D call TRBD1 (5 bases). CDR1 and CDR2 (germline): SGHTS, YDEGEE. Trimming removed 3 bases from V and 4 bases from J, with 10 bases in between. The CDR3 length is 13 residues. The CDR3 nucleotides are TGTGCCAGCAGCTCCTTCGGGACCTATGGCTACACCTTC. Translated, it gives CASSSFGTYGYTF.

The DNA of the CDR3 is TGTGCCAGCAGCTTTACCCGGGCCCATACCGAGCAGTACTTC. Its protein is CASSFTRAHTEQYF. The rearrangement joins TRBV14 to TRBJ2-7; D call uncertain. The CDR3 sequence is 14 residues long. V was cut by 5 bases and J by 6 bases, with 17 bases left in between. CDR1 and CDR2 (germline): SGHDN, FVKESK.

The chain employs TRBV30 and TRBJ2-7; TRBD2 aligns across 7 bases. Per germline, CDR1 GTSNPN and CDR2 SVGIG (reference sequence). This CDR3 region has 14 residues. The J segment lost 6 bases and the V segment lost 3 bases, leaving 11 bases of the junction unmatched. The CDR3 loop is CAWSTRGRVVEQYF. The CDR3, as DNA: TGTGCCTGGAGCACCCGGGGGAGGGTGGTCGAGCAGTACTTC.

This chain links TRBV19 with TRBJ2-7; D ambiguous. V lost 2 bases, J lost 4 bases, and 12 bases lay in between. The germline gives CDR1 LNHDA, CDR2 SQIVND (reference sequence). The length of the CDR3 is 14 residues. The CDR3 is CASSISILKYEQYF. CDR3 coding DNA: TGTGCCAGTAGTATATCAATTCTCAAATACGAGCAGTACTTC.

This clone was detected a few times. This chain joins TRBV15 and TRBJ1-2; TRBD1 is a possible D gene (5 bases). V was shortened by 6 bases and J by 4 bases, with 18 bases between the two germline ends. The CDR3 sequence is 15 residues long. Germline CDR1 is LNHNV and CDR2 is YYDKDF (reference sequence). The CDR3 reads CATSSRGGPSYGYTF. For the CDR3, the DNA is TGTGCCACCAGTAGTCGGGGCGGCCCGTCCTATGGCTACACCTTC.

The chain couples TRBV19 to TRBJ1-1; D not certain. The germline CDR1 and CDR2 sequences are LNHDA and SQIVND (reference sequence). V lost 7 bases and J lost 6, with 24 bases in between. The CDR3 spans 16 residues. The CDR3 here is CASNPRVGDPGSEAFF. The CDR3 DNA sequence: TGTGCCAGTAATCCCCGGGTAGGAGATCCGGGGTCTGAAGCTTTCTTT.

This clone was counted once. J is TRBJ2-7 and V is TRBV6-1; perhaps TRBD1 as D (5 bases). In germline, CDR1 is MNHNS, CDR2 SASEGT. The length of the CDR3 is 14 residues. With 5 bases removed from V and 3 bases from J, the gap between germline ends came to 14 bases. The CDR3 region has the DNA TGTGCCAGCAGTTCACAGGTATCAGGCTACGAGCAGTACTTC. Encoded protein: CASSSQVSGYEQYF.

This chain connects TRBV27 to TRBJ2-7; no clear D gene. Looked up from germline, CDR1 is MNHEY and CDR2 is SMNVEV (reference sequence). V was cut by 2 bases and J by 6 bases, with 11 bases left in between. The CDR3 totals 13 residues. The CDR3 DNA reads TGTGCCAGCAGTTTAGGGCAGGCTGGCGAGCAGTACTTC. Translated: CASSLGQAGEQYF.

Details on this clone: A junction boundary mismatches the germline segment, possibly from a read error. The V gene is TRBV28, the J gene TRBJ1-1; TRBD1 is a possible D gene (6 bases). CDR1 MDHEN and CDR2 SYDVKM come from the germline V gene. The CDR3 spans 13 residues. CDR3 DNA sequence: TGTGCCAGCAGTCTCCTATTAGGACAGTGGGTCCTATTT. It yields the protein CASSLLLGQWVLF.